Listed below are T cell receptor beta chains from one sample, sequenced in a study of technical replicates of blood from several donors. Profiling relied on immunoSEQ multiplex PCR, and the TCRdb table lists in-frame clones only, not all of them. The table lists roughly 97,000 clones, 95% to 96% of them singletons. The sample taken for sequencing was T cells isolated from PBMCs. The receptors derive from a human donor in good health. CDR3s include the opening cysteine and the closing phenylalanine or tryptophan. A D gene is named only where the DNA matches it firmly. Expanded clones get a size class; other rows say once, few or many, or leave the size out.

d_call | j_call | clone_size | v_call | cdr3_nt | cdr3_aa
- | TRBJ1-2 | - | TRBV4-1 | TGCGCCAGCAGCCGATACCGGGACAAGGGCCCTATCTATGGCTACACCTTC | CASSRYRDKGPIYGYTF
- | TRBJ1-5 | - | TRBV27 | TGTGCCAGCAGTCCTAATTCGAGCAATCAGCCCCAGCATTTT | CASSPNSSNQPQHF
- | TRBJ1-2 | - | TRBV4-1 | TGCGCCAGCAGCCATCAGTCTACAGGTGACTGGAAAGGCTACACCTTC | CASSHQSTGDWKGYTF
- | TRBJ2-7 | - | TRBV29-1 | TGCAGCGTTTCCCCGGGACAACTCTACGAGCAGTACTTC | CSVSPGQLYEQYF
- | TRBJ2-1 | - | TRBV30 | TGTGCCTGGAATAGCGGGAGACAGGGGAATGAGCAGTTCTTC | CAWNSGRQGNEQFF
- | TRBJ1-1 | once | TRBV19 | TGTGCCAGTAGTATAGGGCAGGACTTAAACACTGAAGCTTTCTTT | CASSIGQDLNTEAFF
TRBD2 | TRBJ2-3 | - | TRBV9 | TGTGCCAGCAGCGCCGACGTTGGCGGGAGGGGTTGGGATACGCAGTATTTT | CASSADVGGRGWDTQYF
TRBD2 | TRBJ2-1 | - | TRBV18 | TGTGCCAGCTCGCCGCTAGCGGGAGAGGCTAATGAGCAGTTCTTC | CASSPLAGEANEQFF
- | TRBJ2-3 | - | TRBV4-2 | TGTGCCAGCAGCCAAGCAGGGACTCCAGATAGCACAGATACGCAGTATTTT | CASSQAGTPDSTDTQYF
TRBD2 | TRBJ2-1 | once | TRBV18 | TGTGCCAGCTCACTCAGCGGGAATATAGATGAGCAGTTCTTC | CASSLSGNIDEQFF
- | TRBJ2-1 | - | TRBV11-3 | TGTGCCAGCAGCTTAGTACACAGCTACAATGAGCAGTTCTTC | CASSLVHSYNEQFF
- | TRBJ1-5 | - | TRBV6-6 | TGTGCCAGCAGTTACAACAGCCCGGATCAGCCCCAGCATTTT | CASSYNSPDQPQHF
- | TRBJ1-1 | - | TRBV5-4 | TGTGCCAGCAAAGAGGGGAGGAAAACTGAAGCTTTCTTT | CASKEGRKTEAFF
- | TRBJ2-6 | - | TRBV10-3 | TGTGCCATCAGTGAGTGGGACACCCGACGCTCTGGGGCCAACGTCCTGACTTTC | CAISEWDTRRSGANVLTF
TRBD2 | TRBJ2-2 | once | TRBV7-9 | TGTGCCAGCAGCTCCGGGACTAGCGGGAGGAGGGACACCGGGGAGCTGTTTTTT | CASSSGTSGRRDTGELFF
- | TRBJ2-7 | - | TRBV19 | TGTGCCAGTAGTAGTTCAGGGGTGGGCGAGCAGTACTTC | CASSSSGVGEQYF
- | TRBJ2-7 | - | TRBV21-1 | TGTGCCAGCAGCAAAGGGGGAGGTGGGAGCTCCTACGAGCAGTACTTC | CASSKGGGGSSYEQYF
- | TRBJ2-7 | - | TRBV21-1 | TGTGCCAGCAGCAAAGTTAAACGGGCCTACGAGCAGTACTTC | CASSKVKRAYEQYF
TRBD2 | TRBJ2-2 | - | TRBV4-2 | TGTGCCAGCAGGACTCGGACTAGCGGGAGTGTAGCCGGGGAGCTGTTTTTT | CASRTRTSGSVAGELFF
- | TRBJ2-2 | - | TRBV7-9 | TGTGCCAGCAGCCCCAAGAGGGACACCGGGGAGCTGTTTTTT | CASSPKRDTGELFF
TRBD1 | TRBJ1-1 | once | TRBV18 | TGTGCCAGCTCACCAGCGGGACAGACTGAAGCTTTCTTT | CASSPAGQTEAFF
- | TRBJ2-6 | - | TRBV6-5 | TGTGCCAGCATGATCGGGACTGGGGCCAACGTCCTGACTTTC | CASMIGTGANVLTF
- | TRBJ2-3 | - | TRBV6-1 | TGTGCCAGCAGTAGCCGCGGGAACACAGATACGCAGTATTTT | CASSSRGNTDTQYF
TRBD1 | TRBJ1-2 | - | TRBV5-1 | TGCGCCAGCAGCTTGGGACAGGGGAACTATGGCTACACCTTC | CASSLGQGNYGYTF
- | TRBJ1-1 | - | TRBV12-5 | TGTGCTAGTGGTCTGCAGGGCACTGAAGCTTTCTTT | CASGLQGTEAFF
- | TRBJ1-2 | - | TRBV7-2 | TGTGCCAGCAGTTCGAGTCTTGGCTACACCTTC | CASSSSLGYTF
- | TRBJ2-7 | - | TRBV15 | TGTGCCACCAGCTTCGGACTTCCGTCCTACGAGCAGTACTTC | CATSFGLPSYEQYF
- | TRBJ1-3 | - | TRBV11-3 | TGTGCCAGCAGCTTTAGGGGTCACTCTGGAAACACCATATATTTT | CASSFRGHSGNTIYF
- | TRBJ2-3 | - | TRBV21-1 | TGTGCCAGCAGCAGTAAGGAGGGACTAGCGGGAGACTGCACAGATACGCAGTATTTT | CASSSKEGLAGDCTDTQYF
- | TRBJ2-6 | once | TRBV30 | TGTGCCTGGAGTATTACTGGGGCCAACGTCCTGACTTTC | CAWSITGANVLTF
TRBD1 | TRBJ2-1 | - | TRBV19 | TGTGCCAGTAGTAGACAGGGCGACGTGGTGAATGAGCAGTTCTTC | CASSRQGDVVNEQFF
TRBD1 | TRBJ1-1 | - | TRBV29-1 | TGCAGCCTTAGGGACAGGGGCAACACTGAAGCTTTCTTT | CSLRDRGNTEAFF
TRBD2 | TRBJ2-1 | - | TRBV19 | TGTGCCAGTAGTTTAGGACTAGCGGGAGCCTACAATGAGCAGTTCTTC | CASSLGLAGAYNEQFF
TRBD2 | TRBJ2-7 | - | TRBV7-9 | TGTGCCAGCAGCTTTATCGCGGGAGGAGTCGAGCAGTACTTC | CASSFIAGGVEQYF
- | TRBJ2-3 | - | TRBV13 | TGTGCCAGCAGCTTAGGGTACACAGATACGCAGTATTTT | CASSLGYTDTQYF
- | TRBJ1-5 | - | TRBV18 | TGTGCCAGCTCATTGGGACAAGCCCTTAGCAATCAGCCCCAGCATTTT | CASSLGQALSNQPQHF
- | TRBJ2-3 | once | TRBV18 | TGTGCCAGCTCACCCGGGGGGCGCGCAGATACGCAGTATTTT | CASSPGGRADTQYF
- | TRBJ1-1 | - | TRBV10-3 | TGTGCCATCTCGGGAATGAACACTGAAGCTTTCTTT | CAISGMNTEAFF
- | TRBJ2-7 | - | TRBV5-1 | TGCGCCAGCAGCTTGGATAGCGTAGCTCTCGAGCAGTACTTC | CASSLDSVALEQYF
- | TRBJ2-2 | - | TRBV13 | TGTGCCAGCAGACAGACAGGCACCGGGGAGCTGTTTTTT | CASRQTGTGELFF
TRBD2 | TRBJ2-1 | - | TRBV30 | TGTGCCTGGAGTGGAGCGCCTAAAGGGACTAGCAACTACAATGAGCAGTTCTTC | CAWSGAPKGTSNYNEQFF
TRBD2 | TRBJ2-1 | - | TRBV4-2 | TGTGCCAGCAGCCAAGAACTAGCGCTCTACAATGAGCAGTTCTTC | CASSQELALYNEQFF
TRBD1 | TRBJ2-2 | - | TRBV19 | TGTGCCAGTAGTGGACGGACAGGGGCCGGGGAGCTGTTTTTT | CASSGRTGAGELFF
- | TRBJ1-2 | - | TRBV6-6 | TGTGCCAGCATTCAAACGGGGGGCAGCTATGGCTACACCTTC | CASIQTGGSYGYTF